The T cell receptor beta chain described here comes from a study of blood T cell repertoires in COVID-19. Study-level information: Whether acute or convalescent, the COVID-19 samples came from the United States, Italy and Spain. T cells, B-cell-depleted T cells, or PBMCs supplied cDNA or gDNA.

Original data processing: Reference gene primer amplification gave estimated nucleated cell counts. TCRdb keeps only in-frame clones here, not all; method: immunoSEQ multiplex PCR. That table furnishes V, J and clone size, whereas the DNA furnished D and trimming. This sample has about 210,000 clones, with around 80% found just once. This TCR came from a human donor in a cohort sampled during active COVID-19. The sample was peripheral blood.

Here the CDR3 reads CASSQFGWEGPPHTDTQYF. CDR3 coding DNA: TGTGCCAGCAGCCAATTTGGGTGGGAGGGCCCCCCACACACAGATACGCAGTATTTT. The V and J genes are TRBV3-1 (or the pseudogene TRBV3-2) and TRBJ2-3; 7 bases agree with TRBD2. The germline V gene has CDR1 LGHDT and CDR2 YNNKEL (reference sequence). The CDR3 runs to 19 residues. V was clipped by 2 bases and J by 2 bases; unmatched bases: 16.